This TCR beta chain is from a study of CD8 T cells in ankylosing spondylitis. This CDR3 has 12 residues. V was clipped by 5 bases and J by 5 bases, with 10 bases between them. Germline assignment: CDR1 SGDLS and CDR2 YYNGEE. Study observations and caveats: Ankylosing spondylitis blood appeared to carry a characteristic TCR beta motif of roughly 8 highly homologous variants.

To note about this clonotype: The antigen remains undetermined.

TCRdb passed the 5' RACE reads through MiXCR, listing each CDR3 protein once. The sample includes hundreds of thousands of distinct CDR3 sequences, roughly 13% of them seen just once. This TCR derives from a male donor with ankylosing spondylitis. This chain uses TRBV9 with TRBJ1-1; D is perhaps TRBD1 (5 bases). Sequencing was performed on blood, either unsorted or a sorted T cell fraction (not recorded which). CDR3 sequence: CASRGVATEAFF. CDR3 DNA sequence: TGTGCCAGCAGGGGGGTTGCGACTGAAGCTTTCTTT.